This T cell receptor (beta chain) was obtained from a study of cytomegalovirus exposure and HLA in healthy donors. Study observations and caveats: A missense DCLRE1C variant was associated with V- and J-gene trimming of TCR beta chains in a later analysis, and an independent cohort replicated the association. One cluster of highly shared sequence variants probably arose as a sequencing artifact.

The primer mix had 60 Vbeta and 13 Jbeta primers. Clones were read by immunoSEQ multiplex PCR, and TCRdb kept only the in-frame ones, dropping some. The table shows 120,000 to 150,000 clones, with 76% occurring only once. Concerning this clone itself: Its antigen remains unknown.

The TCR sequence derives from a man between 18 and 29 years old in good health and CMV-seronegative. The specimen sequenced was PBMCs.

CDR3 DNA sequence: TGTGCCAGCAGCGCGGGGATCCCAGGGGGCGGCCTGTTTTTT. Its translation is CASSAGIPGGGLFF. The chain is built from TRBV9 and TRBJ1-4, with 8 positions matching TRBD1. The CDR3 length is 14 residues. Germline V gives CDR1 SGDLS, CDR2 YYNGEE. V shed 3 bases, J shed 14 bases, and the junction held 12 bases outside the gene matches.